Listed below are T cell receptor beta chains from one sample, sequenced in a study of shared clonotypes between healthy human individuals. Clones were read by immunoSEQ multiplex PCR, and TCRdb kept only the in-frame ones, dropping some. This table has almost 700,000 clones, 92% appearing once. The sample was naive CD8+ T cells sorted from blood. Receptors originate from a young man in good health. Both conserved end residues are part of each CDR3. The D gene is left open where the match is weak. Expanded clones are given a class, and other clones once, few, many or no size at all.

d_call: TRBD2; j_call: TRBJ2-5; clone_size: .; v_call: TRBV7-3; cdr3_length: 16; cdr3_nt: TGTGCCAGCAGCGTCCACGGGACTAGCGACCAAGAGACCCAGTACTTC; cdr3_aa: CASSVHGTSDQETQYF
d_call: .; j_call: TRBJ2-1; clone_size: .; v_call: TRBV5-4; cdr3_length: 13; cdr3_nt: TGTGCCAGCAGCTTGGAAGGACCGTCTGAGCAGTTCTTC; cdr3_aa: CASSLEGPSEQFF
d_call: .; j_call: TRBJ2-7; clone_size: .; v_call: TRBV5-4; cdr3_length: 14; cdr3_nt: TGTGCCAGCAGCACGACAGGGGAGGGTTACGAGCAGTACTTC; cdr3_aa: CASSTTGEGYEQYF
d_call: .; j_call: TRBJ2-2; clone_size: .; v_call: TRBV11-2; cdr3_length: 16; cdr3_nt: TGTGCCAGCAGTTCCCCGGGGGGCATAGACACCGGGGAGCTGTTTTTT; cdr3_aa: CASSSPGGIDTGELFF
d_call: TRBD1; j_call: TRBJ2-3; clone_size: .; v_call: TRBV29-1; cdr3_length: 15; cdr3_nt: TGCAGCGTTGCCCCCCGGACAGGGGGGGCAGATACGCAGTATTTT; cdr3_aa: CSVAPRTGGADTQYF
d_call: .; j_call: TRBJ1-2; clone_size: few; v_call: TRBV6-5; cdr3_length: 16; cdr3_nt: TGTGCCAGCAGTTACTCCAGCTTTCCGGGAAACTATGGCTACACCTTC; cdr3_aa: CASSYSSFPGNYGYTF
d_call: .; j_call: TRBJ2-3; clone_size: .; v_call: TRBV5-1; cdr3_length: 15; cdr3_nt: TGCGCCAGCACCCCCCATTTGGTAGGGAGAGATACGCAGTATTTT; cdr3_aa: CASTPHLVGRDTQYF
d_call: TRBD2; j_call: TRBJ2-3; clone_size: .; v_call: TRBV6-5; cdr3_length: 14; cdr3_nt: TGTGCCAGCAGTTCTCGACTAGCAACAGATACGCAGTATTTT; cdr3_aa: CASSSRLATDTQYF
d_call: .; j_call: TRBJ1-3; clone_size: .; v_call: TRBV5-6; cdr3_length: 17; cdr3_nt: TGTGCCAGCAGCTTGGCGGGGGTCGGCCTCTCTGGAAACACCATATATTTT; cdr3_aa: CASSLAGVGLSGNTIYF
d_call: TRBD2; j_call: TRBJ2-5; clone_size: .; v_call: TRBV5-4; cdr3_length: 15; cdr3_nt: TGTGCCAGCACGGGGGGGGCGGCAAGCCAAGAGACCCAGTACTTC; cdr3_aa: CASTGGAASQETQYF